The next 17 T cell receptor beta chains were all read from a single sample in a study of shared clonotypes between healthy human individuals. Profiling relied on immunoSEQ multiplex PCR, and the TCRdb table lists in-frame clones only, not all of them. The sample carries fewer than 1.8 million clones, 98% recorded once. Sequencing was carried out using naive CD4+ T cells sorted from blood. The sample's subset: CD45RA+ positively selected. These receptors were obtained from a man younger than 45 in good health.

In DNA form, the CDR3 reads TGTGCCAGCAGGAGACAGGGGATCGCGAGTCAGCCCCAGCATTTT. It yields the protein CASRRQGIASQPQHF. V is TRBV28 and J is TRBJ1-5; TRBD1 matches 8 bases. V dropped 6 bases and J dropped 6; count of bases not matched to a gene: 10. Germline CDR1 reads MDHEN; CDR2 reads SYDVKM. This CDR3 comprises 15 residues.

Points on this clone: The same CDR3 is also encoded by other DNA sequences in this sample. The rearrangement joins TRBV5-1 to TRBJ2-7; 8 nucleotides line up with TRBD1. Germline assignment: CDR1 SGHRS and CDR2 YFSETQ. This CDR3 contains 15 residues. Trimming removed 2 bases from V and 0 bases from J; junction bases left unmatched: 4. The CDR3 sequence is CASSLGTGLSYEQYF. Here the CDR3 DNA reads TGCGCCAGCAGCTTAGGGACAGGCCTCTCCTACGAGCAGTACTTC.

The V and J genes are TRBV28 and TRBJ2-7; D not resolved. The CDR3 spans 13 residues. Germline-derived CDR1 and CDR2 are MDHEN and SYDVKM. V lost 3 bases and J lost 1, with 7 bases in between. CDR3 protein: CASSLTPSYEQYF. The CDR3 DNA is TGTGCCAGCAGTTTGACACCTTCCTACGAGCAGTACTTC.

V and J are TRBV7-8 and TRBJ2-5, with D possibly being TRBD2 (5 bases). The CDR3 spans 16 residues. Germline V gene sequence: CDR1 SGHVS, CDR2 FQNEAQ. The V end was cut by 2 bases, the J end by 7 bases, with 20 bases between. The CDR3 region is CASSLPRVTIIVTQYF. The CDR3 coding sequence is TGTGCCAGCAGCTTACCGAGGGTCACCATCATAGTGACCCAGTACTTC. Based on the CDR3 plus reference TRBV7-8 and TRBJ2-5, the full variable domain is GAGVSQSPRYKVAKRGQDVALRCDPISGHVSLFWYQQALGQGPEFLTYFQNEAQLDKSGLPSDRFFAERPEGSVSTLKIQRTQQEDSAVYLCASSLPRVTIIVTQYFGPGTRLLVL.

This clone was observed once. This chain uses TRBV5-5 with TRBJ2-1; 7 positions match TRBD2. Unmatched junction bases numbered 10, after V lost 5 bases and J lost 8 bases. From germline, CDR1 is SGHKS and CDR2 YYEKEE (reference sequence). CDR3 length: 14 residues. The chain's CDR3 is CASSPRLARYEQFF. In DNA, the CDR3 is TGTGCCAGCAGTCCAAGACTAGCTAGGTATGAGCAGTTCTTC.

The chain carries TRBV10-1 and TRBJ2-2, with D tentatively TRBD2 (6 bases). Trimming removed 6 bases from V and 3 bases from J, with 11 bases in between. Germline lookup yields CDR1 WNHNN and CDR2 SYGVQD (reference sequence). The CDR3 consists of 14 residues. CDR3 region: CASSGTLDTGELFF. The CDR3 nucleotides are TGCGCCAGCAGCGGGACTCTAGACACCGGGGAGCTGTTTTTT.

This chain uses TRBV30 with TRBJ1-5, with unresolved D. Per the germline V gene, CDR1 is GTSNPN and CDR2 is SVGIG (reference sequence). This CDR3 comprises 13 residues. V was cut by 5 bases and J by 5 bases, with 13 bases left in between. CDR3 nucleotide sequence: TGTGCCTGGGCCTCCCAGGCCGATCAGCCCCAGCATTTT. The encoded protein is CAWASQADQPQHF.

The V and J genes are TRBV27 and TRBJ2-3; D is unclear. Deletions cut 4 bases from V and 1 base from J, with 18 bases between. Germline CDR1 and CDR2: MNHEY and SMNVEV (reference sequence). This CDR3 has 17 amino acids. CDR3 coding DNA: TGTGCCAGCAGTTCCCTCGGTAGCCGGATAGGCACAGATACGCAGTATTTT. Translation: CASSSLGSRIGTDTQYF.

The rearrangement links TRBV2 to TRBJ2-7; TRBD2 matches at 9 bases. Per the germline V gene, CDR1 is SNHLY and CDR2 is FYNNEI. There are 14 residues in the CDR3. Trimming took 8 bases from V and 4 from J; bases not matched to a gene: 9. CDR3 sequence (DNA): TGTGCCAGCCGTCGGACTAGCGCCTTTTACGAGCAGTACTTC. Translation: CASRRTSAFYEQYF. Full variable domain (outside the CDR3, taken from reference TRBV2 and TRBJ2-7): EPEVTQTPSHQVTQMGQEVILRCVPISNHLYFYWYRQILGQKVEFLVSFYNNEISEKSEIFDDQFSVERPDGSNFTLKIRSTKLEDSAMYFCASRRTSAFYEQYFGPGTRLTVT.

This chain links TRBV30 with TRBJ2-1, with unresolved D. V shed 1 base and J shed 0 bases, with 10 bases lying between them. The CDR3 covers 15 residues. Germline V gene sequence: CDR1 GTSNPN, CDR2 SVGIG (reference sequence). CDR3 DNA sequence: TGTGCCTGGAGTGCCATTTCCGGCTCCTACAATGAGCAGTTCTTC. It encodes CAWSAISGSYNEQFF.

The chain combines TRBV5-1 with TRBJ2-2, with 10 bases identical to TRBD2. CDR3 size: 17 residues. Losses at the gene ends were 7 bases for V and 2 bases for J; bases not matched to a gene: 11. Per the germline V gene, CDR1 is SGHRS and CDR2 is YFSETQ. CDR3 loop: CASRSWPSGRNTGELFF. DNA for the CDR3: TGCGCCAGCCGAAGTTGGCCTAGCGGGAGAAACACCGGGGAGCTGTTTTTT.

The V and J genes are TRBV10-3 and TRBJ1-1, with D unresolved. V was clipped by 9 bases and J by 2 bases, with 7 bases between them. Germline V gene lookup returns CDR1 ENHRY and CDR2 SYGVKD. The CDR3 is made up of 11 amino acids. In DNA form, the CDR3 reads TGTGCCATTGGAGATAACACTGAAGCTTTCTTT. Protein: CAIGDNTEAFF.

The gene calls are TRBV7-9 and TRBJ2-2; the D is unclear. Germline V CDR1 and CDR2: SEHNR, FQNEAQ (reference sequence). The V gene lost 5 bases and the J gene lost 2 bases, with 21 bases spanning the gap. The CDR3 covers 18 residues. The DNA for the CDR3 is TGTGCCAGCAGCATTATTTTCTCCCCGAACCTAAACACCGGGGAGCTGTTTTTT. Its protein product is CASSIIFSPNLNTGELFF.

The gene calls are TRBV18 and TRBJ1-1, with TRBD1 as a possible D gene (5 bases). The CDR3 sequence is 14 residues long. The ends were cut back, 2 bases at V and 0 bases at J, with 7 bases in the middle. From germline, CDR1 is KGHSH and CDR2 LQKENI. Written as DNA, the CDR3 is TGTGCCAGCTCACCAGGGGGGATGAACACTGAAGCTTTCTTT. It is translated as CASSPGGMNTEAFF. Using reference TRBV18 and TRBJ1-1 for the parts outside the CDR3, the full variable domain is NAGVMQNPRHLVRRRGQEARLRCSPMKGHSHVYWYRQLPEEGLKFMVYLQKENIIDESGMPKERFSAEFPKEGPSILRIQQVVRGDSAAYFCASSPGGMNTEAFFGQGTRLTVV.

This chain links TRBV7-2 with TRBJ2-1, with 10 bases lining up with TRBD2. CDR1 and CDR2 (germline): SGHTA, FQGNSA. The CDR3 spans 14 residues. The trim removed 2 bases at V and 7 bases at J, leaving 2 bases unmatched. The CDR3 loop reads CASSLLLAGNEQFF. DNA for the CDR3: TGTGCCAGCAGCTTACTACTAGCGGGAAATGAGCAGTTCTTC. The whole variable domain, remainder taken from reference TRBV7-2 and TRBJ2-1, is GAGVSQSPSNKVTEKGKDVELRCDPISGHTALYWYRQSLGQGLEFLIYFQGNSAPDKSGLPSDRFSAERTGGSVSTLTIQRTQQEDSAVYLCASSLLLAGNEQFFGPGTRLTVL.

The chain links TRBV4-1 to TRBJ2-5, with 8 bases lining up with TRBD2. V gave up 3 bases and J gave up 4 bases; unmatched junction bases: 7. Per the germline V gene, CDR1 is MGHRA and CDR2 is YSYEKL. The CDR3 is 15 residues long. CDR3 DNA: TGCGCCAGCAGCCAGCCATCAAGCGGGAGAGAGACCCAGTACTTC. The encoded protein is CASSQPSSGRETQYF.

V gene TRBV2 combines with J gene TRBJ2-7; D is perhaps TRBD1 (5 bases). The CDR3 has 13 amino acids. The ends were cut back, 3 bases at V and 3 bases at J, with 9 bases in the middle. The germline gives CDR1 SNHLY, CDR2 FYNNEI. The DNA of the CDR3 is TGTGCCAGCAGTGATGGGGCCGGCTACGAGCAGTACTTC. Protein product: CASSDGAGYEQYF.